This entry lists 8 T cell receptor beta chains sequenced from one sample in a study of T cells in Graves' hyperthyroidism and ophthalmopathy. TCR beta CDR3 regions were amplified from RNA. RT-PCR in the first round (using the HTBI primer set) targeted the TCR CDR3. TCRdb independently ran MiXCR on the multiplex PCR reads; one entry per CDR3 protein. The table lists roughly 500,000 distinct CDR3 sequences, over 35% of them singletons. The sequencing input was peripheral blood or thyroid tissue (not recorded which). These receptor sequences come from an adult woman with Graves' disease, either hyperthyroidism or ophthalmopathy (not recorded which).

The rearrangement uses TRBV7-8 and TRBJ1-1; no reliable D call. Germline CDR1 SGHVS, CDR2 FQNEAQ. Between the trimmed V and J ends, which lost 2 bases and 2 bases, there was a span of 9 bases. CDR3 length: 14 residues. The DNA for the CDR3 is TGTGCCAGCAGCTTAATTGGCTCTAACACTGAAGCTTTCTTT. Translated, it gives CASSLIGSNTEAFF.

The chain has TRBV7-2 and TRBJ2-5; 8 bases agree with TRBD2. CDR1 is SGHTA and CDR2 is FQGNSA in the germline V gene. CDR3 length: 13 residues. V trimming: 6 bases; J trimming: 5 bases; junction bases outside the gene matches: 5. The CDR3 DNA sequence: TGTGCCAGCAGTCCGGGAGGGTTTGAGACCCAGTACTTC. Its protein is CASSPGGFETQYF.

V is TRBV11-2 and J is TRBJ2-7; 13 nucleotides line up with TRBD2. V was clipped by 6 bases and J by 3 bases; unmatched bases: 11. This CDR3 has 17 amino acids. The germline V gene has CDR1 SGHAT and CDR2 FQNNGV. The DNA for the CDR3 is TGTGCCAGCAGGCGGACTAGCGGGGGCCCCAGGCGCTACGAGCAGTACTTC. It codes for CASRRTSGGPRRYEQYF. The full variable domain, rest sourced from reference TRBV11-2 and TRBJ2-7, is EAGVAQSPRYKIIEKRQSVAFWCNPISGHATLYWYQQILGQGPKLLIQFQNNGVVDDSQLPKDRFSAERLKGVDSTLKIQPAKLEDSAVYLCASRRTSGGPRRYEQYFGPGTRLTVT.

In regard to this clonotype: A much larger clone differs from this one at a single base, so this may be a read error. The chain employs TRBV11-2 and TRBJ2-7, with D unclear. Germline-derived CDR1 and CDR2 are SGHAT and FQNNGV. With 9 bases removed from V and 0 bases from J, the gap between germline ends came to 18 bases. This CDR3 is built from 15 residues. The CDR3 is CARSKQIQSSYEQYF. The CDR3 DNA follows: TGTGCCAGGAGCAAACAAATACAGAGCTCCTACGAGCAGTACTTC. Full variable domain (outside the CDR3, taken from reference TRBV11-2 and TRBJ2-7): EAGVAQSPRYKIIEKRQSVAFWCNPISGHATLYWYQQILGQGPKLLIQFQNNGVVDDSQLPKDRFSAERLKGVDSTLKIQPAKLEDSAVYLCARSKQIQSSYEQYFGPGTRLTVT.

This clonotype was seen a few times. This clone may be a read error of a much larger clone one base away. The CDR3 DNA follows: TGTGCCAGCGGCTTAACCGACGGGTACGAGCAGTACTTC. Amino acids: CASGLTDGYEQYF. This chain connects TRBV7-3 to TRBJ2-7; D remains unclear. This CDR3 has 13 residues. CDR1 is SGHTA, CDR2 FQGTGA, per germline.

Turning to this clonotype: Germline is not matched at one junction end, which may reflect a read error. The chain employs TRBV7-9 and TRBJ2-5; 7 bases agree with TRBD2. The germline V gene has CDR1 SEHNR and CDR2 FQNEAQ (reference sequence). This CDR3 spans 13 amino acids. CDR3 sequence: CASGLDGAETQYF. In nucleotides, the CDR3 is TGCGCCAGCGGACTAGACGGAGCTGAGACCCAGTACTTC.

Comments on this clonotype: A much larger clone lies one base from this, so it may be a read error. The CDR3 DNA is TGTGCTAGCAGCCCAAACAGGGGGCTCGGTACCGGGGAGCTGTTTTTT. Its protein is CASSPNRGLGTGELFF. The gene calls are TRBV7-7 and TRBJ2-2; 9 bases line up with TRBD1. CDR3 length: 16 amino acids. In germline, CDR1 is SSHAT, CDR2 FNYEAQ (reference sequence).

The chain links TRBV10-3 to TRBJ2-7; 9 positions match TRBD1. CDR3 size: 14 residues. With 10 bases clipped from V and 2 bases from J, the junction kept 9 bases outside the gene matches. Germline V gene sequence: CDR1 ENHRY, CDR2 SYGVKD. Here the CDR3 DNA reads TGTGCCACAACCCTGGGGACAGGGACCTACGAGCAGTACTTC. Amino acids: CATTLGTGTYEQYF.